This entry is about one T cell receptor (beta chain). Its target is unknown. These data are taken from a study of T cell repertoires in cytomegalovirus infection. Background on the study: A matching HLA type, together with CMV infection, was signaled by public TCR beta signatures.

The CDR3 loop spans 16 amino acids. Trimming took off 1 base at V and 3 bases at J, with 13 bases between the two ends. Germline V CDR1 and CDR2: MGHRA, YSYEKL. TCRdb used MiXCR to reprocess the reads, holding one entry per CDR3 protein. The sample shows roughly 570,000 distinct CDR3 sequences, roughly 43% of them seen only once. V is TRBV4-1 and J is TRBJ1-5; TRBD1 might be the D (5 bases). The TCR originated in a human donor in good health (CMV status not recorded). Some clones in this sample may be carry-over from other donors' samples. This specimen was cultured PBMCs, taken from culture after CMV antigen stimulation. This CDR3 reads CASSQVTGPANQPQHF. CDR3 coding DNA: TGCGCCAGCAGCCAAGTCACAGGTCCGGCCAATCAGCCCCAGCATTTT.